The 28 T cell receptor beta chains reported below all come from one sample, sequenced in a study of regulatory T cells in long-lasting Graves disease. The time point here: persistent/refractory GD, antithyroid drugs over 5 years with positive TRAb. RNA isolated from PBMCs was used to make the TCR library. Libraries of TCR beta came from iRepertoire HTBI primers plus Arm-PCR of CDR3 regions. TCRdb redid the calling of the multiplex PCR reads with MiXCR, one entry per CDR3 protein. Of fewer than 550,000 distinct CDR3 sequences listed, under 25% are singletons. The sample here was peripheral blood mononuclear cells (PBMCs), taken when the disease was refractory, from a patient treated with antithyroid drugs. All receptors derive from a female donor with Graves disease.

This clonotype was recorded a few times. The chain joins TRBV7-9 to TRBJ1-4; TRBD1 matches 7 bases. Germline CDR1 is SEHNR and CDR2 is FQNEAQ (reference sequence). V shed 5 bases, J shed 12 bases, and the junction held 3 bases outside the gene matches. This CDR3 spans 11 amino acids. CDR3 nucleotide sequence: TGTGCCAGCAGCCTCGGACAGGAACTGTTTTTT. Translated, it gives CASSLGQELFF.

The sample holds many counts of this clonotype. Its ends do not fully match the called genes, so a read error is possible. The CDR3 loop is CASSFGQSYEQYF. CDR3 coding DNA: TGTGCCAGCAGTTTCGGACAGTCCTACGAGCAGTACTTC. This chain links TRBV5-1 with TRBJ2-7, with a tentative D call TRBD1 (6 bases). Germline V gene lookup returns CDR1 SGHRS and CDR2 YFSETQ. The CDR3 is 13 residues long.

Ten or more counts support this clonotype. The V and J genes are TRBV2 and TRBJ2-7; D gene ambiguous. V dropped 8 bases and J dropped 0 bases, with 11 bases sitting between them. Germline CDR1 SNHLY, CDR2 FYNNEI. The CDR3 is 13 residues long. The CDR3 DNA is TGTGCCAGCCGGGCAGGCCACTCCTACGAGCAGTACTTC. It is translated as CASRAGHSYEQYF.

The chain recombines TRBV3-2 with TRBJ2-2; the D call in the table, TRBD1, was not verified against the DNA. TRBV3-2 is designated a pseudogene. The CDR3 sequence is 17 residues long. CDR3 in amino acids: CASSQETVARNTGELFF. CDR3 DNA: TGTGCCAGCAGCCAAGAGACAGTCGCCAGGAACACCGGGGAGCTGTTTTTT.

This clonotype was counted between two and nine times. The V gene is TRBV7-2, the J gene TRBJ2-7; 10 bases match TRBD2. J was trimmed by 4 bases and V by 1 base; bases with no gene match: 4. This CDR3 comprises 15 residues. Germline V gene lookup returns CDR1 SGHTA and CDR2 FQGNSA. CDR3: CASSLVTSGHYEQYF. CDR3 DNA sequence: TGTGCCAGCAGCTTAGTGACTAGCGGGCATTACGAGCAGTACTTC.

This clonotype showed up just a few times. J is TRBJ1-2 and V is TRBV27, with D tentatively TRBD1 (6 bases). This CDR3 is built from 13 residues. The ends were cut back, 8 bases at V and 8 bases at J, with 18 bases in the middle. Germline assignment: CDR1 MNHEY and CDR2 SMNVEV (reference sequence). CDR3 protein: CASGSTGLGGYTF. The CDR3 bases are TGTGCCAGCGGAAGTACAGGGTTGGGAGGCTACACCTTC.

At least ten counts were recorded for this clonotype. The genes are TRBV10-3 and TRBJ1-1; no definite D call. The V and J ends lost 4 bases and 2 bases respectively, with 8 bases between them. Germline CDR1 reads ENHRY; CDR2 reads SYGVKD. The CDR3 runs to 13 residues. CDR3 in amino acids: CAISGTYNTEAFF. CDR3 nucleotide sequence: TGTGCCATCAGTGGGACGTACAACACTGAAGCTTTCTTT.

The gene calls are TRBV28 and TRBJ2-3, with a possible D match to TRBD1 (5 bases). V shed 3 bases and J shed 3 bases, with 13 bases lying between them. The CDR3 is 15 residues long. The germline gives CDR1 MDHEN, CDR2 SYDVKM. CDR3 residues: CASSLIQGGTDTQYF. In DNA form, the CDR3 reads TGTGCCAGCAGTTTGATTCAGGGTGGGACAGATACGCAGTATTTT.

This clonotype was picked up many times. V and J are TRBV12-3 or TRBV12-4 and TRBJ1-1; D not resolved. The CDR3 loop spans 14 amino acids. Trimming took 1 base from V and 2 from J, leaving 8 bases between them. CDR3: CASSLVGFNTEAFF. The CDR3 region has the DNA TGTGCCAGCAGTTTAGTGGGGTTCAACACTGAAGCTTTCTTT.

This chain uses TRBV13 with TRBJ2-2; tentative D call: TRBD2 (5 bases). This CDR3 comprises 16 residues. Per germline, CDR1 PRHDT and CDR2 FYEKMQ (reference sequence). V was shortened by 1 base and J by 5 bases, with 14 bases between the two germline ends. CDR3 sequence: CASSLALTMGTGELFF. CDR3 nucleotides: TGTGCCAGCAGCTTAGCCTTGACTATGGGTACCGGGGAGCTGTTTTTT.

This clonotype was picked up a small number of times. This chain uses TRBV28 with TRBJ1-2; D is unclear. Trimming pared 1 base from V and 2 bases from J, leaving 8 bases between. Per the germline V gene, CDR1 is MDHEN and CDR2 is SYDVKM. The CDR3 is 14 residues long. The CDR3 loop is CASSLFGLNYGYTF. The CDR3 DNA reads TGTGCCAGCAGTTTATTTGGACTGAACTATGGCTACACCTTC.

This sequence joins TRBV20-1 and TRBJ2-7, with D possibly TRBD1 on 6 matching bases. The CDR3 covers 12 residues. The V end was cut by 6 bases, the J end by 0 bases, with 9 bases between. Germline loops: CDR1 DFQATT, CDR2 SNEGSKA (reference sequence). The CDR3 region is CSALDSSYEQYF. The CDR3 DNA is TGCAGTGCCCTGGACAGCTCCTACGAGCAGTACTTC.

This clonotype has at least ten counts. The rearrangement links TRBV6-2 or TRBV6-3 to TRBJ2-2, with 10 bases fitting TRBD2. Germline CDR1 reads MNHEY; CDR2 reads SVGEGT. The CDR3 runs to 17 residues. Trimming cost V 2 bases and J 6 bases; bases outside gene matches: 9. The CDR3 here is CASSYPQAGGPAGELFF. As DNA, the CDR3 is TGTGCCAGCAGTTACCCTCAAGCGGGAGGGCCCGCCGGGGAGCTGTTTTTT.

Concerning this clonotype itself: This may be a read error, as it is one base from a much larger clone. The J gene is TRBJ2-7, the V gene TRBV11-2, with D perhaps given as TRBD1 or TRBD2 (6 bases each). CDR1 and CDR2 (germline): SGHAT, FQNNGV. V was trimmed by 1 base and J by 7 bases, leaving 26 bases between them. The CDR3 consists of 18 residues. The CDR3, as DNA: TGTGCCAGCAGCTTAGGGCGGACAGAGGCCCGTTTTGGAGGGGAGCAGTACTTC. Protein: CASSLGRTEARFGGEQYF.

This clonotype showed up just a few times. The V call is TRBV7-2, the J call TRBJ2-7; D uncertain. With 2 bases removed from V and 2 bases from J, the gap between germline ends came to 7 bases. Germline V gene sequence: CDR1 SGHTA, CDR2 FQGNSA. The CDR3 is 13 amino acids. CDR3 region: CASSLLWAYEQYF. Here the CDR3 DNA reads TGTGCCAGCAGCTTACTTTGGGCCTACGAGCAGTACTTC.

The sample holds many counts of this clonotype. The chain carries TRBV2 and TRBJ2-5; maybe TRBD1 (5 bases). CDR3 length: 16 amino acids. The germline gives CDR1 SNHLY, CDR2 FYNNEI. Between the trimmed V and J ends, which lost 3 bases and 5 bases, there was a span of 19 bases. Here the CDR3 DNA reads TGTGCCAGCAGTGAGGCGTGGGGCCGTGGGGCTGAGACCCAGTACTTC. It is translated as CASSEAWGRGAETQYF.

In this sample, this clonotype turned up a few times. The chain joins TRBV7-2 to TRBJ2-7; 11 positions match TRBD2. This CDR3 has 13 residues. The trim removed 7 bases at V and 6 bases at J, leaving 5 bases unmatched. The germline CDR1 and CDR2 sequences are SGHTA and FQGNSA. CDR3 sequence: CASILAGGSEQYF. The CDR3 bases are TGTGCCAGCATCCTAGCGGGAGGAAGCGAGCAGTACTTC.

This chain uses TRBV5-1 with TRBJ1-1, with a tentative D call TRBD1 (5 bases). The V end lost 3 bases, the J end lost 7 bases, and 16 bases lay between the germline ends. CDR3 size: 14 residues. The germline V gene encodes CDR1 SGHRS and CDR2 YFSETQ. The CDR3 loop reads CASSSYGTPLEAFF. CDR3 in DNA: TGCGCCAGCAGCTCTTACGGGACGCCCCTTGAAGCTTTCTTT.

This clonotype has a handful of counts. The chain links TRBV7-3 to TRBJ2-3; D is uncertain. The V end lost 2 bases, the J end lost 2 bases, and 20 bases lay between the germline ends. Germline CDR1 reads SGHTA; CDR2 reads FQGTGA. This CDR3 comprises 18 residues. The DNA for the CDR3 is TGTGCCAGCAGCTTAGGTCCGGAAGGGAACGACCTCACAGATACGCAGTATTTT. It translates to CASSLGPEGNDLTDTQYF.

This clonotype was detected ten times or more. The chain carries TRBV2 and TRBJ2-7; a possible D gene is TRBD2 (5 bases). CDR1 is SNHLY, CDR2 FYNNEI, per germline. V was cut by 2 bases and J by 7 bases, with 24 bases left in between. CDR3 size: 17 residues. In DNA, the CDR3 is TGTGCCAGCAGTGAAACTCTTTTGGCAGGTCTAACGGGGGAGCAGTACTTC. Translation gives CASSETLLAGLTGEQYF.

The sample holds a few counts of this clonotype. This chain uses TRBV6-5 with TRBJ1-1; D is uncertain. Germline values: CDR1 MNHEY, CDR2 SVGAGI. The V and J ends lost 0 bases and 7 bases respectively, with 9 bases between them. This CDR3 is 13 amino acids long. CDR3 nucleotides: TGTGCCAGCAGTTACTCGAGAAGCCTTGAAGCTTTCTTT. It translates to CASSYSRSLEAFF.

The sample holds a few counts of this clonotype. The rearrangement links TRBV13 to TRBJ2-2; D unclear. V was trimmed by 1 base and J by 6 bases, leaving 6 bases between them. Looked up from germline, CDR1 is PRHDT and CDR2 is FYEKMQ (reference sequence). This CDR3 is built from 13 residues. CDR3 sequence: CASSLDNAGELFF. The CDR3 DNA reads TGTGCCAGCAGCTTAGATAACGCCGGGGAGCTGTTTTTT.

There are many counts of this clonotype. This sequence joins TRBV24-1 and TRBJ2-5, with 10 bases aligning to TRBD2. Germline loops: CDR1 KGHDR, CDR2 SFDVKD. The CDR3 runs to 16 residues. V gave up 5 bases and J gave up 2 bases; unmatched junction bases: 7. CDR3 sequence (DNA): TGTGCCACCAGTGCGGCTAGCGGGAGTGTACAAGAGACCCAGTACTTC. This codes for CATSAASGSVQETQYF.

The table lists this clonotype with a few counts. The chain employs TRBV20-1 and TRBJ2-7; 9 positions agree with TRBD2. Per the germline V gene, CDR1 is DFQATT and CDR2 is SNEGSKA (reference sequence). The CDR3 spans 15 residues. The J segment lost 2 bases and the V segment lost 0 bases, leaving 5 bases of the junction unmatched. The CDR3 coding sequence is TGCAGTGCTAGAGATCTGACTAGCGGAACCTACGAGCAGTACTTC. Amino acids: CSARDLTSGTYEQYF.

This clonotype occurred many times. The gene calls are TRBV12-3 or TRBV12-4 and TRBJ2-5; D might be TRBD1 or TRBD2, each matching 5 bases. CDR3 length: 14 residues. V was trimmed by 4 bases and J by 4 bases, leaving 13 bases between them. CDR3 in amino acids: CASSSGGSPETQYF. The CDR3 DNA sequence: TGTGCCAGCAGTTCTGGGGGTTCTCCAGAGACCCAGTACTTC.

In this sample, this clonotype turned up many times. V and J are TRBV20-1 and TRBJ2-7; D ambiguous. The CDR3 contains 14 residues. CDR1 is DFQATT and CDR2 is SNEGSKA in the germline V gene (reference sequence). Trimming took off 2 bases at V and 4 bases at J, with 15 bases between the two ends. The DNA for the CDR3 is TGCAGTGCTAGACTGAGTAGAGGAGCATACGAGCAGTACTTC. Translation: CSARLSRGAYEQYF.

Ten or more counts support this clonotype. V gene TRBV6-1 combines with J gene TRBJ1-5; TRBD1 aligns across 8 bases. Germline values: CDR1 MNHNS, CDR2 SASEGT. V shed 5 bases, J shed 7 bases, and the junction held 7 bases outside the gene matches. The CDR3 is made up of 14 amino acids. DNA for the CDR3: TGTGCCAGCAGTCCCAGGGGGCTGGGGCAGCCCCAGCATTTT. This translates into CASSPRGLGQPQHF.

This clonotype came up many times. The chain employs TRBV6-1 and TRBJ2-5; the match to TRBD1 covers 9 bases. The CDR3 sequence is 14 residues long. Germline V CDR1 and CDR2: MNHNS, SASEGT. The junction had 7 bases not matched to a gene; V was cut back by 5 bases and J by 6 bases. The chain's CDR3 is CASSQTGGRKTQYF. CDR3 DNA: TGTGCCAGCAGTCAGACAGGGGGGAGGAAGACCCAGTACTTC.